Listed here are 10 T cell receptor beta chains from one sample, sequenced in a study of CD8+ T cells in alopecia areata listed by TCRdb under 2018. Library preparation used the immunoSEQ multiplex PCR assay. For TCR sequencing, RNA was extracted from every sample and reverse transcribed into cDNA to serve as template. This is the immuneACCESS table as TCRdb keeps it, with only in-frame sequences that have V and J called. A part of the clones is gone; compared with another copy, unresolved V genes explain less than half, and the rest is unexplained. For this sample the table gives around 120,000 clones, of which 55% to 70% were detected only once. Of the sample, 2.5% to 3.5% is held by the ten largest clones. Sample: CD4+ T cells sorted from blood. The origin of the receptors is a human donor in good health.

This clone was seen only once. The rearrangement uses TRBV5-6 and TRBJ2-3, with D possibly TRBD1 on 5 matching bases. Looked up from germline, CDR1 is SGHDT and CDR2 is YYEEEE. Trimming pared 0 bases from V and 4 bases from J, leaving 18 bases between. This CDR3 is built from 17 residues. The CDR3 region has the DNA TGTGCCAGCAGCTTGGCCTTCAGGGATCGGCATCCAGATACGCAGTATTTT. It translates to CASSLAFRDRHPDTQYF. The whole variable domain, remainder taken from reference TRBV5-6 and TRBJ2-3, is DAGVTQSPTHLIKTRGQQVTLRCSPKSGHDTVSWYQQALGQGPQFIFQYYEEEERQRGNFPDRFSGHQFPNYSSELNVNALLLGDSALYLCASSLAFRDRHPDTQYFGPGTRLTVL.

Details on this clone: Other nucleotide sequences from this sample produce the same CDR3. V is TRBV29-1 and J is TRBJ1-2; 10 nucleotides align to TRBD1. The CDR3 sequence is 13 residues long. Trimming took 6 bases from V and 3 from J; bases not matched to a gene: 4. From germline, CDR1 is SQVTM and CDR2 ANQGSEA. The CDR3 loop is CSVAGTGDYGYTF. The CDR3 nucleotides are TGCAGCGTGGCCGGGACAGGGGACTATGGCTACACCTTC.

The V and J genes are TRBV20-1 and TRBJ2-7; no firm D call. Germline V gives CDR1 DFQATT, CDR2 SNEGSKA (reference sequence). Trimming shortened V by 3 bases and J by 8 bases, and 11 bases separated the two germline ends. The CDR3 spans 11 residues. CDR3 amino acids: CSASAGLQQYF. The CDR3 nucleotides are TGCAGTGCTAGTGCTGGGTTGCAGCAGTACTTC.

V usage is TRBV7-2 and J usage is TRBJ2-7; TRBD2 matches 8 bases. The CDR3 length is 16 residues. The V and J ends lost 1 base and 5 bases, in that order; junction bases with no gene match: 10. Germline assignment: CDR1 SGHTA and CDR2 FQGNSA. The CDR3 DNA is TGTGCCAGCAGCTTAGACACTGGCGGGGGGACTAACGAGCAGTACTTC. Amino acids: CASSLDTGGGTNEQYF. Full variable domain (outside the CDR3, taken from reference TRBV7-2 and TRBJ2-7): GAGVSQSPSNKVTEKGKDVELRCDPISGHTALYWYRQSLGQGLEFLIYFQGNSAPDKSGLPSDRFSAERTGGSVSTLTIQRTQQEDSAVYLCASSLDTGGGTNEQYFGPGTRLTVT.

This clone has just a few counts. The gene calls are TRBV7-8 and TRBJ2-3, with 12 bases that match TRBD2. In germline, CDR1 is SGHVS, CDR2 FQNEAQ. Trimming cost V 4 bases and J 2 bases; bases outside gene matches: 4. The CDR3 runs 16 residues. The CDR3 sequence is CASSSGTSGPTDTQYF. CDR3 coding DNA: TGTGCCAGCAGCTCCGGGACTAGCGGGCCCACAGATACGCAGTATTTT. Complete variable domain (other parts from reference TRBV7-8 and TRBJ2-3): GAGVSQSPRYKVAKRGQDVALRCDPISGHVSLFWYQQALGQGPEFLTYFQNEAQLDKSGLPSDRFFAERPEGSVSTLKIQRTQQEDSAVYLCASSSGTSGPTDTQYFGPGTRLTVL.

This clone turned up a few times. V gene TRBV5-4 combines with J gene TRBJ2-5; 9 nucleotides agree with TRBD1. Germline V gives CDR1 SGHNT, CDR2 YYREEE (reference sequence). J gave up 7 bases and V 3 bases, and 4 bases lay outside the gene matches. This CDR3 comprises 13 residues. The CDR3 is CASSWTGDGTQYF. The CDR3 region has the DNA TGTGCCAGCAGCTGGACAGGGGACGGGACCCAGTACTTC.

The chain combines TRBV4-2 with TRBJ1-1; 9 bases are a match to TRBD1. V gave up 2 bases and J gave up 8 bases; unmatched junction bases: 9. This CDR3 spans 15 amino acids. Germline lookup yields CDR1 LGHNA and CDR2 YNFKEQ. The CDR3 is CASSQSTGGKGEAFF. In DNA form, the CDR3 reads TGTGCCAGCAGCCAATCAACAGGGGGCAAGGGAGAAGCTTTCTTT.

J is TRBJ1-2 and V is TRBV29-1; 7 bases are shared with TRBD1. Germline V gene lookup returns CDR1 SQVTM and CDR2 ANQGSEA. After removal of 3 bases from V and 4 bases from J, the junction contained 8 bases not matched to a gene. The CDR3 length is 14 residues. The CDR3 protein is CSVDLGQISYGYTF. The CDR3 nucleotides are TGCAGCGTTGACCTGGGACAGATCTCCTATGGCTACACCTTC.

V is TRBV6-5 and J is TRBJ1-1; D is perhaps TRBD1 (6 bases). The CDR3 sequence is 14 residues long. Germline V CDR1 and CDR2: MNHEY, SVGAGI. Deletions cut 0 bases from V and 4 bases from J, with 9 bases between. The CDR3 region has the DNA TGTGCCAGCAGTTACTCGGGGGGCATCACTGAAGCTTTCTTT. This codes for CASSYSGGITEAFF.

V gene TRBV11-2 combines with J gene TRBJ1-2; 8 bases align to TRBD1. Germline CDR1 SGHAT, CDR2 FQNNGV. This CDR3 is built from 14 residues. V shed 2 bases and J 5 bases; nucleotides not matched to a gene: 4. CDR3 DNA sequence: TGTGCCAGCAGCTTATCAGGGGGCGGTTATGGCTACACCTTC. Its translation is CASSLSGGGYGYTF.